This entry lists 15 T cell receptor beta chains sequenced from one sample in a study of T-cell reconstitution after alpha-beta-depleted transplantation in children. The library targeted TCRbeta and was prepared with unique molecular identifiers. MiXCR was run by TCRdb on the PCR reads, yielding one entry per CDR3 protein. The sample contains about 610,000 distinct CDR3 sequences, roughly a tenth of which appear only once. The source material was PBMCs from the stem cell graft donor, sampled from the stem cell graft. The source of these receptors is a human donor who donated a stem cell graft to a child with acute myeloid leukemia.

J is TRBJ2-5 and V is TRBV6-5; D call uncertain. This CDR3 contains 13 residues. With 4 bases removed from V and 2 bases from J, the gap between germline ends came to 8 bases. Per the germline V gene, CDR1 is MNHEY and CDR2 is SVGAGI. CDR3 loop: CASSWTEQETQYF. The DNA of the CDR3 is TGTGCCAGCAGTTGGACGGAACAAGAGACCCAGTACTTC.

This clonotype was observed many times. This chain joins TRBV25-1 and TRBJ2-5; D may correspond to TRBD1 or TRBD2 (5 bases each). V lost 2 bases and J lost 5, with 12 bases in between. Per germline, CDR1 MGHDK and CDR2 SYGVNS. This CDR3 spans 14 amino acids. The CDR3 reads CASSETDWGETQYF. CDR3 coding DNA: TGTGCCAGCAGTGAAACAGACTGGGGGGAGACCCAGTACTTC.

This clonotype turned up a few times. The rearrangement uses TRBV7-9 and TRBJ1-4, with no clear D. CDR1 and CDR2 (germline): SEHNR, FQNEAQ (reference sequence). V lost 4 bases and J 0 bases, leaving 12 bases between the germline ends. This CDR3 comprises 16 residues. CDR3 protein: CASSSATHATNEKLFF. CDR3 nucleotide sequence: TGTGCCAGCAGCTCTGCGACGCATGCAACTAATGAAAAACTGTTTTTT.

The V and J genes are TRBV7-2 and TRBJ2-2, with D perhaps TRBD2 (6 bases). Germline V gene sequence: CDR1 SGHTA, CDR2 FQGNSA. V lost 5 bases and J lost 6, with 19 bases in between. The CDR3 is 16 amino acids. The CDR3 loop reads CASSTSGLPIAGELFF. As DNA, the CDR3 is TGTGCCAGCAGCACATCGGGACTCCCGATAGCCGGGGAGCTGTTTTTT.

The V gene is TRBV28, the J gene TRBJ1-5; 9 nucleotides agree with TRBD1. The CDR3 length is 15 residues. Germline CDR1 and CDR2: MDHEN and SYDVKM. Trimming cost V 6 bases and J 2 bases; bases outside gene matches: 5. CDR3 DNA sequence: TGTGCCAGCAGCCCTGGGGACAGGGGCAATCAGCCCCAGCATTTT. It translates to CASSPGDRGNQPQHF.

This clonotype appeared many times. The chain links TRBV6-5 to TRBJ1-2; TRBD1 is a possible D gene (5 bases). Looked up from germline, CDR1 is MNHEY and CDR2 is SVGAGI. The CDR3 is 14 residues long. Trimming left V 4 bases short and J 4 bases short, with 13 bases between. The CDR3 loop is CASSLGRTLYGYTF. CDR3 sequence (DNA): TGTGCCAGCAGTTTGGGACGGACTCTCTATGGCTACACCTTC.

The chain joins TRBV30 to TRBJ2-2; D uncertain. There are 11 residues in the CDR3. Germline lookup yields CDR1 GTSNPN and CDR2 SVGIG (reference sequence). Between the trimmed V and J ends, which lost 8 bases and 1 base, there was a span of 5 bases. The DNA of the CDR3 is TGTGCCGGTTTGAACACCGGGGAGCTGTTTTTT. Its protein product is CAGLNTGELFF.

The chain couples TRBV7-2 to TRBJ2-3; TRBD2 might be the D (5 bases). The CDR3 length is 13 residues. Trimming left V 3 bases short and J 13 bases short, with 17 bases between. Germline V gene sequence: CDR1 SGHTA, CDR2 FQGNSA. In DNA, the CDR3 is TGTGCCAGCAGCTTGCCCCCCCCGGCGCGGGAGTATTTT. Translating it yields CASSLPPPAREYF.

A few counts support this clonotype. The rearrangement links TRBV7-2 to TRBJ2-5; 9 positions agree with TRBD1. This CDR3 spans 14 amino acids. The V gene's germline CDR1 is SGHTA and CDR2 FQGNSA. The trim removed 5 bases at V and 7 bases at J, leaving 8 bases unmatched. The CDR3 region is CASSPDRGIGTQYF. The CDR3 nucleotides read TGTGCCAGCAGCCCGGACAGGGGCATTGGGACCCAGTACTTC.

Many counts were recorded for this clonotype. This sequence joins TRBV7-2 and TRBJ1-1, with 7 bases aligning to TRBD1. Looked up from germline, CDR1 is SGHTA and CDR2 is FQGNSA. This CDR3 has 15 amino acids. Trimming cost V 5 bases and J 5 bases; bases outside gene matches: 11. In DNA, the CDR3 is TGTGCCAGCAGCCCCGCGGAGGGGGCTAAGACTGAAGCTTTCTTT. Encoded protein: CASSPAEGAKTEAFF.

This clonotype has just a few counts. The rearrangement uses TRBV7-4 and TRBJ2-5; tentative D call: TRBD1 (6 bases). Trimming took off 3 bases at V and 5 bases at J, with 7 bases between the two ends. CDR1 is SGHVT, CDR2 SQSDAQ, per germline. The CDR3 covers 12 residues. The CDR3 nucleotides read TGTGCCAGCAGCTTTGACAGGGAGACCCAGTACTTC. Amino acid sequence: CASSFDRETQYF. Filled out from reference TRBV7-4 and TRBJ2-5, the complete variable domain reads GAGVSQSPRYKVAKRGRDVALRCDSISGHVTLYWYRQTLGQGSEVLTYSQSDAQRDKSGRPSGRFSAERPERSVSTLKIQRTEQGDSAVYLCASSFDRETQYFGPGTRLLVL.

This clonotype was seen many times. The chain uses TRBV24-1 and TRBJ2-1; the match to TRBD2 covers 9 bases. CDR1 and CDR2 (germline): KGHDR, SFDVKD. This CDR3 is 17 amino acids long. The trim removed 3 bases at V and 0 bases at J, leaving 5 bases unmatched. CDR3 nucleotides: TGTGCCACCAGTGATACCGTAGCGGGAGTCTCCTACAATGAGCAGTTCTTC. Translated: CATSDTVAGVSYNEQFF.

The chain links TRBV7-9 to TRBJ1-2; tentative D call: TRBD1 (5 bases). This CDR3 has 13 residues. CDR1 and CDR2 from the germline V gene are SEHNR and FQNEAQ (reference sequence). The V and J ends lost 5 bases and 7 bases respectively, with 14 bases between them. CDR3 nucleotide sequence: TGTGCCAGCAGCCGGGCAGGGAGCGGTGGCTACACCTTC. Its protein is CASSRAGSGGYTF. Looking up the rest from reference TRBV7-9 and TRBJ1-2 gives the full variable domain: DTGVSQNPRHKITKRGQNVTFRCDPISEHNRLYWYRQTLGQGPEFLTYFQNEAQLEKSRLLSDRFSAERPKGSFSTLEIQRTEQGDSAMYLCASSRAGSGGYTFGSGTRLTVV.

The chain has TRBV6-4 and TRBJ2-3, with D perhaps being TRBD1 or TRBD2 (5 bases each). From germline, CDR1 is MRHNA and CDR2 SNTAGT. This CDR3 spans 19 amino acids. Trimming stripped 4 bases from V and 2 bases from J, with 25 bases between. CDR3 residues: CASSASGARIQTSTDTQYF. CDR3 nucleotides: TGTGCCAGCAGTGCCTCCGGGGCGCGCATTCAAACCTCCACAGATACGCAGTATTTT.

A few counts support this clonotype. The genes are TRBV20-1 and TRBJ1-6, with D uncertain. The germline gives CDR1 DFQATT, CDR2 SNEGSKA (reference sequence). The CDR3 runs to 16 residues. V dropped 4 bases and J dropped 5 bases, with 18 bases sitting between them. CDR3 region: CSAMMAAITDNSPLHF. The CDR3 nucleotides read TGCAGTGCTATGATGGCAGCGATAACGGATAATTCACCCCTCCACTTT.